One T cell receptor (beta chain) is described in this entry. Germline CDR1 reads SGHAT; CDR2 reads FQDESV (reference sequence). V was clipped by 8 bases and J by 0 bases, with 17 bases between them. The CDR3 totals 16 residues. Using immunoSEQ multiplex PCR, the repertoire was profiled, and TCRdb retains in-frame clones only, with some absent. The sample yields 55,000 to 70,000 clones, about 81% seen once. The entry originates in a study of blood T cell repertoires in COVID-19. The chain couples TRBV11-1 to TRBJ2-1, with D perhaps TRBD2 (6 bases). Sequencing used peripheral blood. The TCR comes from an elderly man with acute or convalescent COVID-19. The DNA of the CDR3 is TGTGCCAGCTCCCCAGGAGGGAGTGCCTCCTACAATGAGCAGTTCTTC. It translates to CASSPGGSASYNEQFF.